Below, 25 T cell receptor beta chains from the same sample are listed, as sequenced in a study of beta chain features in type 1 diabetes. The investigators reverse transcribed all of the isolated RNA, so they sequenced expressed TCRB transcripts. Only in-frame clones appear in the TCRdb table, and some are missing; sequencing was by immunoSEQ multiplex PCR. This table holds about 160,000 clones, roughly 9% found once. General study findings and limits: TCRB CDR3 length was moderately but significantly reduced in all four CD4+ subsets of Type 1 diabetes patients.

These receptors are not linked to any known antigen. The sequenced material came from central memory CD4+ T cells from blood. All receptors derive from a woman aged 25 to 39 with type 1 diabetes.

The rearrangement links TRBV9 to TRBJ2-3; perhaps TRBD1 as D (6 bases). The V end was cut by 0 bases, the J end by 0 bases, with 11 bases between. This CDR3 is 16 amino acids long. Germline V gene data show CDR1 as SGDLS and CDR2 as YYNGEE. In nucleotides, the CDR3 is TGTGCCAGCAGCGTAGGGCAGGGGCCGAGCACAGATACGCAGTATTTT. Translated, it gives CASSVGQGPSTDTQYF.

Here the CDR3 DNA reads TGTGCCAGCAGCTTACTAGGGACAGTCCAAGAGACCCAGTACTTC. It codes for CASSLLGTVQETQYF. V gene TRBV7-3 combines with J gene TRBJ2-5; 7 bases align to TRBD1. The CDR3 runs 15 residues. The germline CDR1 and CDR2 sequences are SGHTA and FQGTGA. With 2 bases clipped from V and 1 base from J, the junction kept 4 bases outside the gene matches. The variable domain in full, with the rest retrieved from reference TRBV7-3 and TRBJ2-5, is GAGVSQTPSNKVTEKGKYVELRCDPISGHTALYWYRQSLGQGPEFLIYFQGTGAADDSGLPNDRFFAVRPEGSVSTLKIQRTERGDSAVYLCASSLLGTVQETQYFGPGTRLLVL.

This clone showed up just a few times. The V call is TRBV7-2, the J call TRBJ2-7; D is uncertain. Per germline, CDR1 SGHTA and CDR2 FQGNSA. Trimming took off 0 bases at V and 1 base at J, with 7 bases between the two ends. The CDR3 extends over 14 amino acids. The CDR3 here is CASSLAWQSYEQYF. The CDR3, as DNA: TGTGCCAGCAGCTTAGCTTGGCAGTCCTACGAGCAGTACTTC.

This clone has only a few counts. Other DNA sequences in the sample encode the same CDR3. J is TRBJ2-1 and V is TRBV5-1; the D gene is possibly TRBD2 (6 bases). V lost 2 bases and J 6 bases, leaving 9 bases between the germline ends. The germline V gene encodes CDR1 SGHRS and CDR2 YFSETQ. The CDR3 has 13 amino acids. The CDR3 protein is CASSLTSSNEQFF. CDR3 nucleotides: TGCGCCAGCAGCTTAACTAGCTCCAATGAGCAGTTCTTC.

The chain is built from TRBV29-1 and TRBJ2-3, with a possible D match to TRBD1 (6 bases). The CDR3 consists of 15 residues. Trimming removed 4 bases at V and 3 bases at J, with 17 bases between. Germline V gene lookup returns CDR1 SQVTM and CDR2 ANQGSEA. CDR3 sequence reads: CSVGGLNTDTDTQYF. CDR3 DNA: TGCAGCGTTGGGGGGCTAAATACCGATACAGATACGCAGTATTTT.

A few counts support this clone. CDR3: CASSGDRGRETQYF. The CDR3 DNA is TGTGCCAGCAGCGGCGACAGGGGTAGAGAGACCCAGTACTTC. The rearrangement joins TRBV14 to TRBJ2-5; TRBD1 matches 8 bases. CDR1 is SGHDN and CDR2 is FVKESK in the germline V gene. The CDR3 is 14 amino acids. Losses at the gene ends were 5 bases for V and 4 bases for J; bases not matched to a gene: 6. Drawing the rest from reference TRBV14 and TRBJ2-5, the complete variable domain is EAGVTQFPSHSVIEKGQTVTLRCDPISGHDNLYWYRRVMGKEIKFLLHFVKESKQDESGMPNNRFLAERTGGTYSTLKVQPAELEDSGVYFCASSGDRGRETQYFGPGTRLLVL.

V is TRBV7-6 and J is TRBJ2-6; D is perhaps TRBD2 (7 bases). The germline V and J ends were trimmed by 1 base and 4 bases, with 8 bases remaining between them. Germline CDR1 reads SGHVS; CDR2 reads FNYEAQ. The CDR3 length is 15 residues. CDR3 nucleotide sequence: TGTGCCAGCAGCTTAGGGGGGGGCGGGGCCAACGTCCTGACTTTC. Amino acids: CASSLGGGGANVLTF. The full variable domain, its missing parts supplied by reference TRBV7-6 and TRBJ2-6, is GAGVSQSPRYKVTKRGQDVALRCDPISGHVSLYWYRQALGQGPEFLTYFNYEAQQDKSGLPNDRFSAERPEGSISTLTIQRTEQRDSAMYRCASSLGGGGANVLTFGAGSRLTVL.

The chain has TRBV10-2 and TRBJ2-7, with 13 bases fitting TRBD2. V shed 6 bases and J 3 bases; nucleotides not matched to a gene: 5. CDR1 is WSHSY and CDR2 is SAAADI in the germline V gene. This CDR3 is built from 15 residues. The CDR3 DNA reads TGCGCCAGCAGGAGGACTAGCGGGAGACTCTACGAGCAGTACTTC. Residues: CASRRTSGRLYEQYF.

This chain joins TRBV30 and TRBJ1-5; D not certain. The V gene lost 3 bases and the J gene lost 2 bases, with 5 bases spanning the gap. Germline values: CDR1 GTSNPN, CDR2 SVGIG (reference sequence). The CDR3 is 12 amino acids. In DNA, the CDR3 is TGTGCCTGGAGGAGTGGCAATCAGCCCCAGCATTTT. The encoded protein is CAWRSGNQPQHF.

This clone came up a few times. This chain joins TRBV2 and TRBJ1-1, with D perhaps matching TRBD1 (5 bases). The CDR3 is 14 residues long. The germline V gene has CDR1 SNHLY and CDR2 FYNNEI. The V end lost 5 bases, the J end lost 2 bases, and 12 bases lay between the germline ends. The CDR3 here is CASSLGQGNTEAFF. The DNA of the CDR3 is TGTGCCAGCAGTCTGGGGCAGGGTAACACTGAAGCTTTCTTT.

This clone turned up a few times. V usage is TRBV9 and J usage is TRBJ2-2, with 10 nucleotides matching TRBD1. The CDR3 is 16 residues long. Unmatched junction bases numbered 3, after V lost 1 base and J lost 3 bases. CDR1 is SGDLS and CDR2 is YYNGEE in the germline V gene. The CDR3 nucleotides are TGTGCCAGCAGCGTAAGACAGGGGGCGGACACCGGGGAGCTGTTTTTT. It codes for CASSVRQGADTGELFF.

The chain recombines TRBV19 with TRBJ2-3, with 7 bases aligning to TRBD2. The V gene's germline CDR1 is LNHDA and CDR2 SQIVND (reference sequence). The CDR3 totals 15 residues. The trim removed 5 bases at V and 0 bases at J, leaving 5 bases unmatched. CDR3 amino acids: CASSAGGFSTDTQYF. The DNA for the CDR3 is TGTGCCAGTAGTGCCGGGGGGTTTAGCACAGATACGCAGTATTTT.

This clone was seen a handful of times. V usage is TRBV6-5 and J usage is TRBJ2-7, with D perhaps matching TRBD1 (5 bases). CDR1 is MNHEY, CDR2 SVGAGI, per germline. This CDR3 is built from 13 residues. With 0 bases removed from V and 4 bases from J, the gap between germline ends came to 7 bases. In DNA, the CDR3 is TGTGCCAGCAGTTACTCGGACATTTACGAGCAGTACTTC. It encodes CASSYSDIYEQYF.

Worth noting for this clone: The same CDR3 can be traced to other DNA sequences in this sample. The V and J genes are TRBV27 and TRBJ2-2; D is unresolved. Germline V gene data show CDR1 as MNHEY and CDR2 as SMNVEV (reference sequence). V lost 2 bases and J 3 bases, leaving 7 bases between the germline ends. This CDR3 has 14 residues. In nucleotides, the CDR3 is TGTGCCAGCAGTTTAGACACTTACACCGGGGAGCTGTTTTTT. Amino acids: CASSLDTYTGELFF.

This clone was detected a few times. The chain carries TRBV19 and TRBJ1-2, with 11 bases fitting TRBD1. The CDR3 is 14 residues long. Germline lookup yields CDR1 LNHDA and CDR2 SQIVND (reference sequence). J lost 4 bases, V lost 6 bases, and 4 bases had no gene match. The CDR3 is CASSRTGGGYGYTF. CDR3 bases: TGTGCCAGTAGCCGGACAGGGGGCGGCTATGGCTACACCTTC.

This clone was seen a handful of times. The CDR3: CASSQDRDTEAFF. The CDR3 DNA reads as TGTGCCAGCAGCCAAGACAGGGACACTGAAGCTTTCTTT. V is TRBV14 and J is TRBJ1-1, with D possibly TRBD1 on 5 matching bases. The germline V gene encodes CDR1 SGHDN and CDR2 FVKESK. Trimming removed 0 bases from V and 3 bases from J, with 5 bases in between. The CDR3 extends over 13 amino acids.

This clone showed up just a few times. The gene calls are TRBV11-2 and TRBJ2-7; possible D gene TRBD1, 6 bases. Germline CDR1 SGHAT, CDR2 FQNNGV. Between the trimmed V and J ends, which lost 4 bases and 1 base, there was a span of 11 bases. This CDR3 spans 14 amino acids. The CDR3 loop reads CASSSWGLSYEQYF. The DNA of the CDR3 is TGTGCCAGCAGCTCCTGGGGGCTATCCTACGAGCAGTACTTC.

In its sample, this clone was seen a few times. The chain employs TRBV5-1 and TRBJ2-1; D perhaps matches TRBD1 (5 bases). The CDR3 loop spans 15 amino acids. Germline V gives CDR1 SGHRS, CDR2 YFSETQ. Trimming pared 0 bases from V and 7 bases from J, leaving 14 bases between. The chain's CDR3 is CASSLAEQASNEQFF. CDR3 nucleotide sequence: TGCGCCAGCAGCTTGGCCGAACAGGCCAGTAATGAGCAGTTCTTC.

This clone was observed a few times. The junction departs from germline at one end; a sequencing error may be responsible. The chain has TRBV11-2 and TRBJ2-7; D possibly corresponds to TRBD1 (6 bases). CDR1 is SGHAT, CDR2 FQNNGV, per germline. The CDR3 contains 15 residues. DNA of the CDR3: TGTGCCAGCAGCCTAGACAGGAAGACCCTCTACGAGCAGTACTTC. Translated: CASSLDRKTLYEQYF. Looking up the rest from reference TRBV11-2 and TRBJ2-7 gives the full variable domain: EAGVAQSPRYKIIEKRQSVAFWCNPISGHATLYWYQQILGQGPKLLIQFQNNGVVDDSQLPKDRFSAERLKGVDSTLKIQPAKLEDSAVYLCASSLDRKTLYEQYFGPGTRLTVT.

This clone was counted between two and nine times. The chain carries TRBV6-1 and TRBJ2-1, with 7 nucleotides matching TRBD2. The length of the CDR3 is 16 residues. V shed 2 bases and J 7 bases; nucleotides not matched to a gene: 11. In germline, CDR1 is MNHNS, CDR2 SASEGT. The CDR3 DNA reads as TGTGCCAGCAGTGAATGGGCGGGAGTTTTGCGGAATGAGCAGTTCTTC. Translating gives CASSEWAGVLRNEQFF.

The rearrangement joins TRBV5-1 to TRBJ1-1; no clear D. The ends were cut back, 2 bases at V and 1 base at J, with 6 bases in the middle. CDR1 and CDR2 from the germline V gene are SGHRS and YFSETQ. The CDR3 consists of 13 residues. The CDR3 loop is CASSFRQNTEAFF. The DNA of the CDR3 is TGCGCCAGCAGCTTCCGACAGAACACTGAAGCTTTCTTT.

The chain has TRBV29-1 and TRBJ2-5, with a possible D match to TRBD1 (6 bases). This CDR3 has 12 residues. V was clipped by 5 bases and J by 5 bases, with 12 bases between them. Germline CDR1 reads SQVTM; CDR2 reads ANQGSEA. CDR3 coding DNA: TGCAGCGTTACAGGGATGGGGGAGACCCAGTACTTC. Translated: CSVTGMGETQYF.

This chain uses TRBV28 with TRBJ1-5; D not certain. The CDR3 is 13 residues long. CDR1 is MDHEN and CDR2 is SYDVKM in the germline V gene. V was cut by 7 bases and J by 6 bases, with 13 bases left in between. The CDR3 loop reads CASIPSSSQPQHF. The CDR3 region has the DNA TGTGCCAGCATCCCGAGTAGTAGTCAGCCCCAGCATTTT.

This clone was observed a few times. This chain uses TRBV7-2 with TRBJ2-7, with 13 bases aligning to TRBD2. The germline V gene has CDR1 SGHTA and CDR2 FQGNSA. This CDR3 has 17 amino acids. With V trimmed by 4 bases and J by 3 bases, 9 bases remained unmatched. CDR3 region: CASSYGGLAGTHYEQYF. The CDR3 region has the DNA TGTGCCAGCAGCTATGGGGGACTAGCGGGAACTCACTACGAGCAGTACTTC.

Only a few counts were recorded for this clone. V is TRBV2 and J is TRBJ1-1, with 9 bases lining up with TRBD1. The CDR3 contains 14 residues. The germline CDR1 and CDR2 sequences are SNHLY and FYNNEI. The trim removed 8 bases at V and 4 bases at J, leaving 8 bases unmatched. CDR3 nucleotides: TGTGCCAGCCGAGGGACAGGGATGGTCACTGAAGCTTTCTTT. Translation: CASRGTGMVTEAFF.